The T cell receptor (beta chain) described here comes from a study of blood T cell repertoires in COVID-19. Study-wide background: The analysed material was cDNA or gDNA that came from T cells, B-cell-depleted T cells, or PBMCs.

Per the original data handling: Reference gene primers were amplified, and this amplification served to estimate nucleated cell counts. Method: immunoSEQ multiplex PCR; TCRdb's copy keeps in-frame clones and lacks some. V and J calls plus clone size are reproduced from that table; the DNA served to infer D and trimming. The sample carries more than 250,000 clones, roughly 87% recorded once. The CDR3 spans 17 residues. Germline V gene data show CDR1 as KGHSH and CDR2 as LQKENI. Trimming cost V 0 bases and J 6 bases; bases outside gene matches: 9. The chain employs TRBV18 and TRBJ1-2; TRBD1 agrees at 11 bases. What was sequenced was PBMCs or T cells enriched from blood (not recorded which). The TCR was taken from a woman between 40 and 50 years old who had recovered from COVID-19. CDR3 bases: TGTGCCAGCTCACCACCTGGACAGGGGGCGATTGGAAATGGCTACACCTTC. Protein sequence: CASSPPGQGAIGNGYTF. The entire variable domain, with the rest obtained from reference TRBV18 and TRBJ1-2, is as follows: NAGVMQNPRHLVRRRGQEARLRCSPMKGHSHVYWYRQLPEEGLKFMVYLQKENIIDESGMPKERFSAEFPKEGPSILRIQQVVRGDSAAYFCASSPPGQGAIGNGYTFGSGTRLTVV.